The 2 T cell receptor beta chains presented below share a single source sample, sequenced in a study of T cell responses to AZD1222 COVID-19 vaccine. Libraries were prepared by immunoSEQ multiplex PCR; TCRdb keeps only in-frame clonotypes and omits some of them. The sample holds about 94,000 clones, over 75% seen once. The input for sequencing was peripheral blood, taken on day 0 of AZD1222 vaccination. The receptors were sampled from an adult in good health.

This sequence joins TRBV5-1 and TRBJ1-4; possible D gene TRBD1, 5 bases. V was shortened by 4 bases and J by 8 bases, with 18 bases between the two germline ends. The CDR3 runs 15 residues. Germline-derived CDR1 and CDR2 are SGHRS and YFSETQ. CDR3 DNA: TGCGCCAGCAGCCCGGGTAGGGCCCCAGGGGAAAAACTGTTTTTT. Protein sequence: CASSPGRAPGEKLFF.

The chain carries TRBV18 and TRBJ1-1; tentative D call: TRBD1 (5 bases). The CDR3 sequence is 13 residues long. The V gene lost 4 bases and the J gene lost 7 bases, with 13 bases spanning the gap. CDR1 is KGHSH, CDR2 LQKENI, per germline. As DNA, the CDR3 is TGTGCCAGCTCACAGGTAGGGGAGGGTGAAGCTTTCTTT. As protein: CASSQVGEGEAFF.